These 9 T cell receptor beta chains share one sample of origin, sequenced in a study of Ad26.COV2.S vaccination and SARS-CoV-2 variants. Treatment defined: some 19 received Ad26.COV2.S at low or high dose, single or two shots; about 5 received placebo; per-sample allocation not given. The samples date from day 63 after the first vaccine or placebo injection. Using immunoSEQ multiplex PCR, the repertoire was profiled, and TCRdb retains in-frame clones only, with some absent. Among roughly 380,000 clones listed, around 86% were seen once. The sequenced sample was peripheral blood, obtained in a trial of Ad26.COV2.S vaccine versus placebo. The receptor set was obtained from a person between 18 and 60 years old who received the Ad26.COV2.S COVID-19 vaccine or a placebo.

The J gene is TRBJ2-3, the V gene TRBV6-5; no reliable D call. Germline loops: CDR1 MNHEY, CDR2 SVGAGI. This CDR3 spans 15 amino acids. The V end lost 0 bases, the J end lost 6 bases, and 13 bases lay between the germline ends. CDR3 residues: CASSYSGLGPDTQYF. CDR3 DNA: TGTGCCAGCAGTTACTCGGGCCTTGGACCGGATACGCAGTATTTT.

V and J are TRBV4-3 and TRBJ1-2; TRBD1 matches at 8 bases. CDR3 size: 16 residues. CDR1 LGHNA and CDR2 YSLEER come from the germline V gene. Unmatched junction bases numbered 13, after V lost 5 bases and J lost 5 bases. The DNA of the CDR3 is TGCGCCAGCAGCGCTTACCTGGCAGGGGGCGCGTATGGCTACACCTTC. As protein: CASSAYLAGGAYGYTF.

This sequence joins TRBV7-9 and TRBJ2-3, with D possibly matching TRBD2 (5 bases). Germline CDR1 is SEHNR and CDR2 is FQNEAQ (reference sequence). V was clipped by 5 bases and J by 0 bases, with 12 bases between them. CDR3 length: 15 amino acids. In DNA form, the CDR3 reads TGTGCCAGCAGCCCGAGGGTCTCTAGCACAGATACGCAGTATTTT. Protein: CASSPRVSSTDTQYF.

This clone was seen ten or more times. The genes are TRBV6-4 and TRBJ2-3; tentative D call: TRBD2 (6 bases). The CDR3 sequence is 14 residues long. The germline V and J ends were trimmed by 8 bases and 2 bases, with 14 bases remaining between them. In germline, CDR1 is MRHNA, CDR2 SNTAGT. CDR3 nucleotides: TGTGCCAGCGGCCGGGACTCCTACACAGATACGCAGTATTTT. Its protein product is CASGRDSYTDTQYF.

The gene calls are TRBV29-1 and TRBJ2-6; 9 nucleotides agree with TRBD1. Germline V gene sequence: CDR1 SQVTM, CDR2 ANQGSEA. This CDR3 is built from 18 residues. Unmatched junction bases numbered 10, after V lost 4 bases and J lost 0 bases. The CDR3 DNA follows: TGCAGCGTTGTGGGACAGGGATCCTCGAGCTCTGGGGCCAACGTCCTGACTTTC. Translating gives CSVVGQGSSSSGANVLTF.

The V and J genes are TRBV6-1 and TRBJ2-3, with D perhaps being TRBD1 or TRBD2 (5 bases each). V was pared by 1 base and J by 0 bases, with 17 bases between. Germline CDR1 MNHNS, CDR2 SASEGT. The CDR3 has 18 amino acids. Here the CDR3 reads CASSEVRPTGPSTDTQYF. The CDR3 bases are TGTGCCAGCAGTGAAGTACGCCCAACGGGACCTAGCACAGATACGCAGTATTTT.

The rearrangement joins TRBV12-3 or TRBV12-4 to TRBJ2-7, with 8 nucleotides matching TRBD1. The CDR3 is 13 residues long. Unmatched junction bases numbered 3, after V lost 6 bases and J lost 2 bases. The CDR3 sequence is CASSPGQAYEQYF. CDR3 bases: TGTGCCAGCAGCCCGGGACAGGCCTACGAGCAGTACTTC.

The chain recombines TRBV5-8 with TRBJ2-3, with D uncertain. V lost 1 base to trimming and J lost 2 bases, with 5 bases between them. Germline values: CDR1 SGHTS, CDR2 YDEGEE. The CDR3 contains 13 residues. In DNA form, the CDR3 reads TGTGCCAGCAGCTTGCCCCCCACAGATACGCAGTATTTT. Its translation: CASSLPPTDTQYF. The variable domain in full, completed from reference TRBV5-8 and TRBJ2-3, reads EAGVTQSPTHLIKTRGQQATLRCSPISGHTSVYWYQQALGLGLQFLLWYDEGEERNRGNFPPRFSGRQFPNYSSELNVNALELEDSALYLCASSLPPTDTQYFGPGTRLTVL.

The chain employs TRBV19 and TRBJ1-6, with D hard to call. Germline V gene data show CDR1 as LNHDA and CDR2 as SQIVND (reference sequence). Trimming stripped 9 bases from V and 6 bases from J, with 9 bases between. This CDR3 is built from 12 residues. The chain's CDR3 is CASGIINSPLHF. The CDR3, as DNA: TGTGCCAGCGGAATAATTAATTCACCCCTCCACTTT.